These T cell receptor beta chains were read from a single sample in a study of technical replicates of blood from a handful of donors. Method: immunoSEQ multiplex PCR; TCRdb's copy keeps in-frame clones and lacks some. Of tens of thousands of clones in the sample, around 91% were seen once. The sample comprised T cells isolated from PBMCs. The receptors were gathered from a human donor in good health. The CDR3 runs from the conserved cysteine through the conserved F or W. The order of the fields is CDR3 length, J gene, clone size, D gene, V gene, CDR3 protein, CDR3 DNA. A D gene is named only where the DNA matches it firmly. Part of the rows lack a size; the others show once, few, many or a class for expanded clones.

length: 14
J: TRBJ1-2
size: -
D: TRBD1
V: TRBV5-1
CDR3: CASSLGGTGYGYTF
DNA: TGCGCCAGCAGCTTGGGGGGGACAGGCTATGGCTACACCTTC

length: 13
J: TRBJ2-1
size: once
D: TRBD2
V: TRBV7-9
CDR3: CASEGLAGNEQFF
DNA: TGTGCCAGCGAGGGACTAGCGGGCAATGAGCAGTTCTTC

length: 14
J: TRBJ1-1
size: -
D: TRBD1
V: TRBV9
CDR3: CASSAGTGNTEAFF
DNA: TGTGCCAGCAGCGCCGGGACAGGGAACACTGAAGCTTTCTTT

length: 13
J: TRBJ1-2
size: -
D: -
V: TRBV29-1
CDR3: CSVPGHQGYGYTF
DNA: TGCAGCGTTCCGGGACACCAAGGATATGGCTACACCTTC

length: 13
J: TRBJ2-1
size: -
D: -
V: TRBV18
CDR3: CASSPGVGDEQFF
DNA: TGTGCCAGCTCCCCCGGGGTCGGGGATGAGCAGTTCTTC

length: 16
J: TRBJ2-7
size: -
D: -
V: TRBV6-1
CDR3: CASSEAQEGGKAEQYF
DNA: TGTGCCAGCAGTGAAGCGCAAGAGGGAGGTAAAGCCGAGCAGTACTTC

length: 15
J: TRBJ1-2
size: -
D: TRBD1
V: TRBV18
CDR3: CASSLGDRRTDGYTF
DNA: TGTGCCAGCTCACTAGGGGACAGGAGGACAGATGGCTACACCTTC

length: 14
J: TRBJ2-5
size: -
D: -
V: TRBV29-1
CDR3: CSVALNTGLETQYF
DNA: TGCAGCGTTGCGCTTAATACAGGCTTAGAGACCCAGTACTTC

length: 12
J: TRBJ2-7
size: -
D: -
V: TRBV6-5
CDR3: CASIGDTHEQYF
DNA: TGTGCCAGCATAGGGGATACCCACGAGCAGTACTTC

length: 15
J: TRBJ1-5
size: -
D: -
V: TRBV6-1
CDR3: CASSEGQVLNQPQHF
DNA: TGTGCCAGCAGTGAAGGACAGGTACTCAATCAGCCCCAGCATTTT

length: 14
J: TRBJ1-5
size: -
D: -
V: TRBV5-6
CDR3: CASTRRQNNQPQHF
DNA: TGTGCCAGCACTCGGAGACAGAACAATCAGCCCCAGCATTTT

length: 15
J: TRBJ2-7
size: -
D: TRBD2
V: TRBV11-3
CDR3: CASRRLAGGPDEQYF
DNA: TGTGCCAGCAGAAGACTAGCGGGAGGGCCGGACGAGCAGTACTTC

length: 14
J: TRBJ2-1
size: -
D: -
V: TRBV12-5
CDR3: CASGSGSIFNEQFF
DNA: TGTGCTAGTGGTTCGGGATCCATTTTTAATGAGCAGTTCTTC

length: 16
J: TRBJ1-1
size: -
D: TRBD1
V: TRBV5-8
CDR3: CASSLPFGDSLPEAFF
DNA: TGTGCCAGCAGCTTGCCCTTTGGGGACAGCCTACCTGAAGCTTTCTTT

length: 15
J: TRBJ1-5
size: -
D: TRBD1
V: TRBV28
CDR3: CASSPRTGSPQPQHF
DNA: TGTGCCAGCAGTCCCCGGACAGGGTCCCCCCAGCCCCAGCATTTT

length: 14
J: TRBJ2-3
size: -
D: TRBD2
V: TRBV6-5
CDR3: CASRLAGSTDTQYF
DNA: TGTGCCAGCAGGCTAGCGGGCAGCACAGATACGCAGTATTTT

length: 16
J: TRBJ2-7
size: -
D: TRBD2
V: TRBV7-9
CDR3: CASSARLAGGLYEQYF
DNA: TGTGCCAGCAGCGCCAGACTAGCGGGAGGGCTCTACGAGCAGTACTTC

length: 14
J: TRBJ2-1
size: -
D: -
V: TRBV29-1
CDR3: CSVEDYRDHNEQFF
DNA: TGCAGCGTTGAAGATTACAGAGACCACAATGAGCAGTTCTTC

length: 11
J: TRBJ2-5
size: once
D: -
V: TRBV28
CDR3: CASSPKETQYF
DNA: TGTGCCAGCAGTCCAAAAGAGACCCAGTACTTC

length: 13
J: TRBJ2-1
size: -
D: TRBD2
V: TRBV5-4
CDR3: CASSWTSGNEQFF
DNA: TGTGCCAGCAGCTGGACTAGCGGCAATGAGCAGTTCTTC

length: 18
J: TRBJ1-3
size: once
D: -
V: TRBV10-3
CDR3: CAISDPKAGVGSGNTIYF
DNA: TGTGCCATCAGTGACCCCAAAGCGGGGGTTGGCTCTGGAAACACCATATATTTT

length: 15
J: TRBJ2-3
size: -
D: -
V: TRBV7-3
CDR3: CASSPSLTRGDTQYF
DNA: TGTGCCAGCAGCCCGAGCCTCACGCGGGGAGATACGCAGTATTTT

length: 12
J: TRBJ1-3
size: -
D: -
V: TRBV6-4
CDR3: CASSKPGDTIYF
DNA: TGTGCCAGCAGTAAACCGGGGGACACCATATATTTT

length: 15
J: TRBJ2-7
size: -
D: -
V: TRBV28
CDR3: CASTTLQGLSYEQYF
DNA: TGTGCCAGCACTACCCTTCAGGGGTTAAGCTACGAGCAGTACTTC

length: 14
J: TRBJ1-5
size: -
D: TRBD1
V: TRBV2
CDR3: CASSEAGGRQPQHF
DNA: TGTGCCAGCAGTGAAGCAGGGGGCCGTCAGCCCCAGCATTTT

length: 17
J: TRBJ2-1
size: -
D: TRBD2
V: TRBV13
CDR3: CASSLAGLAGGDNEQFF
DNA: TGTGCCAGCAGCCTGGCGGGACTAGCGGGAGGGGACAATGAGCAGTTCTTC

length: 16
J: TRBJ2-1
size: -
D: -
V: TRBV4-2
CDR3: CASSQENRIKYNEQFF
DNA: TGTGCCAGCAGCCAAGAGAACAGAATAAAATACAATGAGCAGTTCTTC

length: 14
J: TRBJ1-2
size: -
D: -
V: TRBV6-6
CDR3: CASSPGEGSIGYTF
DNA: TGTGCCAGCAGCCCAGGTGAGGGAAGTATTGGCTACACCTTC

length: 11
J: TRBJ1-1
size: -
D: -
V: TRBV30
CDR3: CAWSVHGGAFF
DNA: TGTGCCTGGAGTGTACACGGGGGGGCTTTCTTT

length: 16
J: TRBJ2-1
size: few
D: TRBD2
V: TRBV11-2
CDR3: CASSLRGSGRFNEQFF
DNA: TGTGCCAGCAGCCTCCGGGGTAGCGGGAGGTTCAATGAGCAGTTCTTC

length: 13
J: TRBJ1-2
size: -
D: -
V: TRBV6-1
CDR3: CATKGGGFYGYTF
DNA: TGTGCCACCAAGGGGGGGGGTTTCTATGGCTACACCTTC

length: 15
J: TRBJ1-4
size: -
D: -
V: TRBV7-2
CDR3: CASSYAGTTNEKLFF
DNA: TGTGCCAGCAGCTACGCAGGGACAACTAATGAAAAACTGTTTTTT

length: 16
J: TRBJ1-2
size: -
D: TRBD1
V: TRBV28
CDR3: CASSLQGAQRDYGYTF
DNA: TGTGCCAGCAGTTTACAGGGGGCGCAGAGGGACTATGGCTACACCTTC

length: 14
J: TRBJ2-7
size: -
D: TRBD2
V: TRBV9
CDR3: CASSPGTRTGEQYF
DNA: TGTGCCAGCAGCCCCGGGACTAGGACGGGGGAGCAGTACTTC

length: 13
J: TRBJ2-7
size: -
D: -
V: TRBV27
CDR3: CASSLRKGDEQYF
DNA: TGTGCCAGCAGTTTAAGAAAAGGGGACGAGCAGTACTTC

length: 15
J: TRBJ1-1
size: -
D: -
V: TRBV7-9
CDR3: CASSPQVLMNTEAFF
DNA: TGTGCCAGCAGCCCTCAGGTTTTGATGAACACTGAAGCTTTCTTT

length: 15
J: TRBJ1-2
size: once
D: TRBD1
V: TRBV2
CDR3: CASSEGAYRGNGYTF
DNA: TGTGCCAGCAGTGAAGGTGCATACAGGGGGAATGGCTACACCTTC

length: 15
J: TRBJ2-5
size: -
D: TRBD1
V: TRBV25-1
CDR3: CASRWVTGAGETQYF
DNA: TGTGCCAGCAGGTGGGTGACAGGGGCAGGAGAGACCCAGTACTTC

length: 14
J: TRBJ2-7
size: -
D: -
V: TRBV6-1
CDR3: CASIAGDNDYEQYF
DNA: TGTGCCAGCATTGCCGGGGACAACGATTACGAGCAGTACTTC

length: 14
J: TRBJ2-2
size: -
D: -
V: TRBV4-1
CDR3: CASSQVSETGELFF
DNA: TGCGCCAGCAGCCAAGTATCAGAAACCGGGGAGCTGTTTTTT

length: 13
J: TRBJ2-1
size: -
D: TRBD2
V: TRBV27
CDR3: CASSPTSDNEQFF
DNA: TGTGCCAGCAGCCCTACTAGCGACAATGAGCAGTTCTTC

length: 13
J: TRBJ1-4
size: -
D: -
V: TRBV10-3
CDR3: CAISESVSEKLFF
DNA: TGTGCCATCAGTGAGTCGGTTAGTGAAAAACTGTTTTTT

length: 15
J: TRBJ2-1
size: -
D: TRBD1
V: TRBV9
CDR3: CASSPDRQGWNEQFF
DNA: TGTGCCAGCAGCCCAGATCGACAGGGGTGGAATGAGCAGTTCTTC

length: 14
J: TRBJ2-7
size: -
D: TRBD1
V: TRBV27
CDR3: CASSFSQGPYEQYF
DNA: TGTGCCAGCAGTTTTTCACAGGGGCCCTACGAGCAGTACTTC

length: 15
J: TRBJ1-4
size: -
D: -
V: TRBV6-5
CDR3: CASSYRGSTNEKLFF
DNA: TGTGCCAGCAGTTACAGGGGGTCAACTAATGAAAAACTGTTTTTT

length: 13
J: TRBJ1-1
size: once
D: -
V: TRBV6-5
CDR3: CASRKTGNTEAFF
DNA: TGTGCCAGCAGAAAGACAGGGAACACTGAAGCTTTCTTT

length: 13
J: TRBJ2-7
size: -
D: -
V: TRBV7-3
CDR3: CASSRGTYYEQYF
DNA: TGTGCCAGCAGCCGAGGGACTTACTACGAGCAGTACTTC

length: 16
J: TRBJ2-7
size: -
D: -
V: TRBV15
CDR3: CATSRGVGDTYAEQYF
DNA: TGTGCCACCAGCAGAGGGGTCGGCGACACCTACGCCGAGCAGTACTTC

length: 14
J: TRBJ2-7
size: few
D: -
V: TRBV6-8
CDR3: CASNGVQGAYEQYF
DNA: TGTGCCAGCAATGGAGTACAGGGCGCCTACGAGCAGTACTTC

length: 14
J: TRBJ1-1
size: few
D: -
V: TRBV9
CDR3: CASSVLGRGTEAFF
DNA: TGTGCCAGCAGCGTATTGGGAAGGGGGACTGAAGCTTTCTTT

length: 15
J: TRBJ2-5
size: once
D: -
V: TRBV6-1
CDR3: CASSESIARQETQYF
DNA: TGTGCCAGCAGTGAATCCATCGCGCGACAAGAGACCCAGTACTTC

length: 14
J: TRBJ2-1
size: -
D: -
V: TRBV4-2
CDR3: CASSQDLRDNEQFF
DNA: TGTGCCAGCAGCCAGGATTTGCGGGACAATGAGCAGTTCTTC

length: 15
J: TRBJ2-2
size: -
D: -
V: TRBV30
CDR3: CAWSTGHLNTGELFF
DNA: TGTGCCTGGAGTACGGGACATTTGAACACCGGGGAGCTGTTTTTT

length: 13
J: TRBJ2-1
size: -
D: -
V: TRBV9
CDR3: CASSPTGVNEQFF
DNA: TGTGCCAGCAGCCCGACGGGGGTCAATGAGCAGTTCTTC

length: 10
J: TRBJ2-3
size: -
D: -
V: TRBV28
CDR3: CASLGITQYF
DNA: TGTGCCAGCTTGGGCATAACGCAGTATTTT

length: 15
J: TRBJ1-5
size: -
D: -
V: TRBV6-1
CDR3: CASSEDDPRLQPQHF
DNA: TGTGCCAGCAGTGAAGATGACCCGAGGCTTCAGCCCCAGCATTTT

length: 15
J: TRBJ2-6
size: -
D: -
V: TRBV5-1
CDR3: CASSIWRTGANVLTF
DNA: TGCGCCAGCAGCATCTGGAGAACTGGGGCCAACGTCCTGACTTTC

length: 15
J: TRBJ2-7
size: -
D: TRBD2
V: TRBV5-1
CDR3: CASSLVVGSGKEEAF
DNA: TGCGCCAGCAGCTTGGTAGTAGGTAGCGGGAAAGAGGAGGCCTTC

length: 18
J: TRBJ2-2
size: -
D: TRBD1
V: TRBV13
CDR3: CASSVVTGTGAGTGELFF
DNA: TGTGCCAGCAGCGTAGTTACCGGGACAGGGGCTGGCACCGGGGAGCTGTTTTTT